These 26 T cell receptor beta chains originate from one sample sequenced in a study of tumour-infiltrating T cells in Burkitt lymphoma. This table comes from immunoSEQ multiplex PCR, and its TCRdb copy is limited to in-frame clones, with some not included. This sample has approximately 15,000 clones, with about 80% found just once. Source material: tumor tissue. The origin of the receptors is a human donor with diffuse large B-cell lymphoma.

The chain uses TRBV10-3 and TRBJ1-2; D uncertain. The CDR3 totals 16 residues. V was shortened by 7 bases and J by 4 bases, with 22 bases between the two germline ends. Germline-derived CDR1 and CDR2 are ENHRY and SYGVKD. CDR3: CAINGDPAIVTYGYTF. Here the CDR3 DNA reads TGTGCCATCAATGGAGATCCTGCGATCGTAACCTATGGCTACACCTTC.

The chain combines TRBV4-3 with TRBJ2-7; weak D call: TRBD2 (5 bases). The V gene's germline CDR1 is LGHNA and CDR2 YSLEER. CDR3 length: 17 amino acids. Deletions cut 1 base from V and 1 base from J, with 17 bases between. CDR3 amino acids: CASSQGRAEVFSYEQYF. CDR3 nucleotides: TGCGCCAGCAGCCAAGGTCGTGCGGAGGTATTTTCCTACGAGCAGTACTTC.

The chain recombines TRBV11-2 with TRBJ1-1; possible D gene TRBD1, 5 bases. The CDR3 is 17 amino acids. CDR1 and CDR2 from the germline V gene are SGHAT and FQNNGV. V gave up 0 bases and J gave up 0 bases, with 14 bases separating them. The CDR3 DNA reads TGTGCCAGCAGCTTAGATCTAGTCAGGGACCTGAACACTGAAGCTTTCTTT. As protein: CASSLDLVRDLNTEAFF.

This clone was seen a handful of times. This chain joins TRBV5-1 and TRBJ2-7, with TRBD1 identical over 7 bases. The CDR3 spans 17 residues. Germline CDR1 and CDR2: SGHRS and YFSETQ. After removal of 6 bases from V and 0 bases from J, the junction contained 15 bases not matched to a gene. In DNA, the CDR3 is TGCGCCAGCACCTTCTGGATATCCGGGACAGACTCCTACGAGCAGTACTTC. Protein sequence: CASTFWISGTDSYEQYF.

The chain joins TRBV7-2 to TRBJ2-7, with 10 bases fitting TRBD2. Germline assignment: CDR1 SGHTA and CDR2 FQGNSA. The V gene end was trimmed by 5 bases and the J gene end by 3 bases; junction bases not matched to a gene: 7. There are 15 residues in the CDR3. CDR3 amino acids: CASSLFTSGVYEQYF. The CDR3 DNA follows: TGTGCCAGCAGCCTTTTTACTAGCGGGGTCTACGAGCAGTACTTC.

The gene calls are TRBV28 and TRBJ2-7, with D perhaps matching TRBD2 (6 bases). CDR1 and CDR2 from the germline V gene are MDHEN and SYDVKM. CDR3 length: 13 residues. The V gene lost 10 bases and the J gene lost 2 bases, with 15 bases spanning the gap. CDR3 in amino acids: CATRDSLTYEQYF. The CDR3 nucleotides are TGTGCCACCAGGGACTCCCTGACCTACGAGCAGTACTTC.

The V and J genes are TRBV6-5 and TRBJ1-4; no reliable D call. With 0 bases removed from V and 8 bases from J, the gap between germline ends came to 13 bases. This CDR3 has 15 amino acids. Germline V gene lookup returns CDR1 MNHEY and CDR2 SVGAGI. In nucleotides, the CDR3 is TGTGCCAGCAGTTACTCGATTGTAGTTCGAGAAAAACTGTTTTTT. Translated: CASSYSIVVREKLFF.

The rearrangement joins TRBV27 to TRBJ2-7; the match to TRBD2 covers 14 bases. Per germline, CDR1 MNHEY and CDR2 SMNVEV (reference sequence). This CDR3 comprises 15 residues. V lost 6 bases and J lost 5; bases outside the gene matches: 6. CDR3 amino acids: CASRETSGRAHEQYF. The CDR3 DNA reads TGTGCCAGCAGGGAGACTAGCGGGAGGGCCCACGAGCAGTACTTC.

V gene TRBV5-6 combines with J gene TRBJ2-3, with TRBD1 matching over 11 bases. This CDR3 is built from 15 residues. In germline, CDR1 is SGHDT, CDR2 YYEEEE. V lost 4 bases to trimming and J lost 8 bases; unmatched junction nucleotides: 9. CDR3 coding DNA: TGTGCCAGCAGCATGGGGACAGGGGGTACGGGTACGCAGTATTTT. Protein: CASSMGTGGTGTQYF.

The chain is built from TRBV7-6 and TRBJ1-1; tentative D call: TRBD1 (5 bases). The CDR3 runs 16 residues. Trimming took 1 base from V and 0 from J, leaving 12 bases between them. The germline V gene has CDR1 SGHVS and CDR2 FNYEAQ. Written as DNA, the CDR3 is TGTGCCAGCAGCTTAGTGTCGGGGACTTTGAACACTGAAGCTTTCTTT. Its translation is CASSLVSGTLNTEAFF.

This clone was observed a handful of times. The V and J genes are TRBV15 and TRBJ2-7, with D tentatively TRBD2 (6 bases). This CDR3 comprises 14 residues. V was pared by 1 base and J by 7 bases, with 14 bases between. Per the germline V gene, CDR1 is LNHNV and CDR2 is YYDKDF (reference sequence). CDR3 DNA: TGTGCCACCAGCAGAGGGAGGGGATGGGGTGAGCAGTACTTC. Translation: CATSRGRGWGEQYF.

This chain connects TRBV9 to TRBJ1-2, with a possible D match to TRBD1 (5 bases). The germline V and J ends were trimmed by 4 bases and 10 bases, with 17 bases remaining between them. Looked up from germline, CDR1 is SGDLS and CDR2 is YYNGEE. This CDR3 contains 13 residues. CDR3 loop: CASSSSEGSYYTF. In DNA form, the CDR3 reads TGTGCCAGCAGCTCCTCAGAGGGGTCATACTACACCTTC.

V gene TRBV4-3 combines with J gene TRBJ2-6; 7 bases map to TRBD1. V gave up 1 base and J gave up 0 bases; unmatched junction bases: 3. This CDR3 region has 17 residues. Looked up from germline, CDR1 is LGHNA and CDR2 is YSLEER. CDR3 in DNA: TGCGCCAGCAGCCAAGGGACAGGAGCCTCTGGGGCCAACGTCCTGACTTTC. The encoded protein is CASSQGTGASGANVLTF.

This clone was seen once. J is TRBJ2-5 and V is TRBV10-3; possibly TRBD1 for D (5 bases). Trimming removed 3 bases from V and 1 base from J, with 15 bases in between. The CDR3 loop spans 16 amino acids. Per germline, CDR1 ENHRY and CDR2 SYGVKD. This CDR3 reads CAISDGEWGTQETQYF. DNA of the CDR3: TGTGCCATCAGTGATGGAGAGTGGGGCACCCAAGAGACCCAGTACTTC.

V usage is TRBV5-1 and J usage is TRBJ2-2; unclear D gene. This CDR3 is built from 15 residues. CDR1 is SGHRS and CDR2 is YFSETQ in the germline V gene. Trimming shortened V by 3 bases and J by 1 base, and 10 bases separated the two germline ends. The CDR3 here is CASSWGAGNTGELFF. The CDR3 DNA follows: TGCGCCAGCAGCTGGGGTGCAGGGAACACCGGGGAGCTGTTTTTT.

This sequence joins TRBV5-4 and TRBJ1-2, with no clear D. Germline loops: CDR1 SGHNT, CDR2 YYREEE (reference sequence). V was clipped by 4 bases and J by 4 bases, with 11 bases between them. CDR3 size: 13 residues. CDR3 nucleotides: TGTGCCAGCAGCCCGACTGGCGGCTATGGCTACACCTTC. Its translation: CASSPTGGYGYTF.

CDR3 sequence reads: CSALLGVEQFF. In DNA form, the CDR3 reads TGCAGTGCTCTACTAGGGGTTGAGCAGTTCTTC. This chain uses TRBV20-1 with TRBJ2-1, with D perhaps being TRBD1 or TRBD2 (5 bases each). Germline V gene data show CDR1 as DFQATT and CDR2 as SNEGSKA (reference sequence). This CDR3 region has 11 residues. V dropped 5 bases and J dropped 9 bases, with 11 bases sitting between them.

The J gene is TRBJ2-3, the V gene TRBV7-2; D gene ambiguous. Trimming shortened V by 3 bases and J by 7 bases, and 5 bases separated the two germline ends. Germline lookup yields CDR1 SGHTA and CDR2 FQGNSA. This CDR3 spans 11 amino acids. The chain's CDR3 is CASSFSHTQYF. The CDR3 region has the DNA TGTGCCAGCAGCTTTAGCCATACGCAGTATTTT.

The chain joins TRBV7-9 to TRBJ2-4; weak D call: TRBD1 (5 bases). The ends were cut back, 0 bases at V and 6 bases at J, with 12 bases in the middle. In germline, CDR1 is SEHNR, CDR2 FQNEAQ (reference sequence). This CDR3 is 15 amino acids long. DNA for the CDR3: TGTGCCAGCAGCTTAGCTACAGGTTTCACAAACATTCAGTACTTC. Translation gives CASSLATGFTNIQYF.

The V gene is TRBV5-6, the J gene TRBJ2-1; a possible D gene is TRBD2 (6 bases). With 1 base removed from V and 5 bases from J, the gap between germline ends came to 16 bases. Looked up from germline, CDR1 is SGHDT and CDR2 is YYEEEE. This CDR3 has 16 residues. The CDR3 reads CASSLYFRDSNNEQFF. The DNA of the CDR3 is TGTGCCAGCAGCTTGTATTTTCGGGACTCTAACAATGAGCAGTTCTTC.

CDR3 DNA sequence: TGCAGCGTTGAAGATCAAGGACGTTACAATGAGCAGTTCTTC. This encodes CSVEDQGRYNEQFF. This chain joins TRBV29-1 and TRBJ2-1, with D uncertain. The CDR3 is made up of 14 amino acids. Deletions cut 0 bases from V and 4 bases from J, with 10 bases between. Looked up from germline, CDR1 is SQVTM and CDR2 is ANQGSEA.

This clone was detected only once. The chain employs TRBV19 and TRBJ2-2; weak D call: TRBD1 (8 bases). Per the germline V gene, CDR1 is LNHDA and CDR2 is SQIVND (reference sequence). The CDR3 runs 14 residues. Trimming shortened V by 9 bases and J by 4 bases, and 15 bases separated the two germline ends. CDR3 DNA: TGTGCCAGCACTTACAGGGGGGGCACCGGGGAGCTGTTTTTT. It yields the protein CASTYRGGTGELFF.

This clone was recorded a few times. The V and J genes are TRBV7-2 and TRBJ1-1; D not certain. The length of the CDR3 is 15 residues. The V gene lost 4 bases and the J gene lost 5 bases, with 17 bases spanning the gap. Germline-derived CDR1 and CDR2 are SGHTA and FQGNSA. CDR3 sequence reads: CASSSPPPTTTEAFF. In DNA, the CDR3 is TGTGCCAGCAGCTCACCCCCTCCGACAACTACTGAAGCTTTCTTT.

The chain couples TRBV19 to TRBJ2-7, with no clear D. Germline V gene data show CDR1 as LNHDA and CDR2 as SQIVND (reference sequence). The CDR3 has 11 residues. Between the trimmed V and J ends, which lost 9 bases and 0 bases, there was a span of 6 bases. CDR3 in amino acids: CASRGSYEQYF. For the CDR3, the DNA is TGTGCCAGCAGAGGCTCCTACGAGCAGTACTTC.

This clone was recorded a few times. This chain connects TRBV18 to TRBJ2-7; D gene uncertain. Between the trimmed V and J ends, which lost 3 bases and 3 bases, there was a span of 6 bases. Looked up from germline, CDR1 is KGHSH and CDR2 is LQKENI. CDR3 size: 12 residues. CDR3 sequence: CASSPTGYEQYF. CDR3 coding DNA: TGTGCCAGCTCACCCACGGGCTACGAGCAGTACTTC. Full variable domain (outside the CDR3, taken from reference TRBV18 and TRBJ2-7): NAGVMQNPRHLVRRRGQEARLRCSPMKGHSHVYWYRQLPEEGLKFMVYLQKENIIDESGMPKERFSAEFPKEGPSILRIQQVVRGDSAAYFCASSPTGYEQYFGPGTRLTVT.

The V call is TRBV13, the J call TRBJ2-7; the D is unclear. This CDR3 is built from 16 residues. V was pared by 0 bases and J by 3 bases, with 15 bases between. Per the germline V gene, CDR1 is PRHDT and CDR2 is FYEKMQ (reference sequence). The CDR3 coding sequence is TGTGCCAGCAGCTTAGGCCTAAATCTGGGCGGCTACGAGCAGTACTTC. Translating it yields CASSLGLNLGGYEQYF.